The sequence of this T cell receptor (beta chain) was determined in a study of molecular identifiers for immune sequencing clone quantification. Germline CDR1 is MNHEY and CDR2 is SVGAGI. The CDR3 extends over 13 amino acids. Trimming cost V 2 bases and J 4 bases, with 9 bases left between them. There are many counts of this clonotype. TCRdb reprocessed the PCR reads via MiXCR and lists one record per CDR3 protein. The sample records about 19,000 distinct CDR3 sequences, roughly 20% being singletons. The sequencing input was naive CD8+ T cells from blood, with Jurkat cell RNA spiked in. Described subset: FACS-sorted CD8+CD4-CCR7+CD45RA+ naive T cells. The V and J genes are TRBV6-5 and TRBJ2-7; possibly TRBD1 or TRBD2 for D (6 bases each). This TCR came from a human donor in good health. Some libraries in this study had Jurkat cell RNA spiked in. The CDR3 region has the DNA TGTGCCAGCAGTTACAGGGGGGTTTACGAGCAGTACTTC. Amino acids: CASSYRGVYEQYF.